The text below deals with one T cell receptor (beta chain). Its antigen is unidentified. CDR1 and CDR2 from the germline V gene are ENHRY and SYGVKD. This CDR3 is 14 amino acids long. V lost 2 bases and J lost 13, with 18 bases in between. This sample was included in a study of OX40 agonist ivuxolimab in advanced cancers. Study outcomes and limitations: Clonal expansion from baseline to week 6 occurred in both CD4+ and CD8+ T cells.

The table came from immunoSEQ multiplex PCR; TCRdb's copy has only in-frame clones and leaves some out. The repertoire holds roughly 70,000 clones, roughly 85% seen once, with approximately 4% in the top ten. The sequencing used CD4+ or CD8+ T cells sorted from blood, collected in a trial of the OX40 agonist ivuxolimab. This receptor was obtained from an adult with an advanced solid tumor such as melanoma, head and neck, liver or kidney cancer. The gene calls are TRBV10-3 and TRBJ1-3; D possibly corresponds to TRBD1 (5 bases). The CDR3 DNA reads as TGTGCCATCAGTGAGGATGGGACGGCAGTCACTATATATTTT. This encodes CAISEDGTAVTIYF.